This T cell receptor (beta chain) came from a study of technical replicates of blood from a few donors (dated by TCRdb to about 2017). Library prep was done by the immunoSEQ multiplex PCR assay. The source is immuneACCESS, and TCRdb retained only in-frame sequences with V and J called. Part of the clones is not carried over; for the studies checked, unresolved V genes explain less than half of this, and the remainder is unexplained. Within this sample are just over 70,000 clones, with around 95% of them counted one time only. The ten largest clones take up around 0.37% of the sample. As encoded in the germline V gene (reference sequence), CDR1 is GTSNPN while CDR2 is SVGIG. The CDR3, from cysteine to phenylalanine, totals 14 residues. The retained sequence is limited to the CDR3, 42 bases, with the frame set at the first base. At the junction V is shortened by 0 bases and J by 0 bases, with 6 bases in between.

About this clone itself: Its antigen has not been determined. No per-base quality is available; no much larger clone lies one base away.

This receptor chain uses TRBV30 and TRBJ2-1, with TRBD2 as a weak D call on 6 bases. The sequenced sample was T cells isolated from PBMCs. The sequence derives from a human donor in good health. The CDR3 has the sequence CAWSVGGSYNEQFF. The nucleotide sequence reads as follows: TGTGCCTGGAGTGTGGGGGGCTCCTACAATGAGCAGTTCTTC.